The sequence of this TCR beta chain was determined in a study of T-cell memory formation after mild COVID-19. From the 5' RACE reads, TCRdb called clonotypes with MiXCR, one entry per CDR3 protein. The sample records 150,000 to 200,000 distinct CDR3 sequences, about 14% being singletons. Germline CDR1 is KGHDR and CDR2 is SFDVKD. The CDR3 is made up of 14 amino acids. The V gene lost 4 bases and the J gene lost 7 bases, with 15 bases spanning the gap. V and J are TRBV24-1 and TRBJ2-5; D might be TRBD1 or TRBD2, each matching 5 bases. Material for sequencing was PBMCs or a T cell subset sorted from them (not recorded which). This sequence originates from an adult woman who had mild COVID-19 (a few samples of this study predate the infection). Cell type and time point are not known. CDR3 sequence reads: CATSDSGPSVTQYF. CDR3 bases: TGTGCCACCAGTGACTCGGGACCGTCTGTGACCCAGTACTTC.